This T cell receptor beta chain was captured in a study of vaccination and CD4 T cells after COVID-19. Looking at the study overall: The study collected post-vaccine samples a median about 72 days after dose two, with a range of 14 to 241.

Treatment noted: approximately 9-day PBMC culture with coronavirus spike peptide pools or control peptides (ViraFEST assay). Sequencing of DNA taken from cultured CD4+ T cells relied on the Oncomine TCR Beta short-read assay. It was cultured CD4+ T cells from which genomic DNA was extracted. TCRdb processed the PCR reads anew with MiXCR; each CDR3 protein has one entry. The data show about 19,000 distinct CDR3 sequences, around two fifths seen once. V lost 5 bases to trimming and J lost 6 bases; unmatched junction nucleotides: 4. The CDR3 length is 13 residues. Germline values: CDR1 SGHAT, CDR2 FQNNGV. This clonotype was picked up a small number of times. What it binds is not known.

This chain joins TRBV11-2 and TRBJ1-5; 7 positions agree with TRBD1. The source material was cultured CD4+ T cells from blood. This clonotype was obtained from a human donor with COVID-19. CDR3 sequence reads: CASSQGQVQPQHF. The DNA of the CDR3 is TGTGCCAGCAGCCAAGGACAGGTTCAGCCCCAGCATTTT.